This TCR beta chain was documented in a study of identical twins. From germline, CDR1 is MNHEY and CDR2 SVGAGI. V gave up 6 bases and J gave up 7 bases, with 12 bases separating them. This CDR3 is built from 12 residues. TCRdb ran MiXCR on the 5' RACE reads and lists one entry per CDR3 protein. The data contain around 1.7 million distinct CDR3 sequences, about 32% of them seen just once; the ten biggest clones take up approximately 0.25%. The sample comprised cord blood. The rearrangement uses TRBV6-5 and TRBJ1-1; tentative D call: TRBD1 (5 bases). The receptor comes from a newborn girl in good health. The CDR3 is CASSLDTLEAFF. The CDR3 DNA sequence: TGTGCCAGCAGCCTGGACACCCTTGAAGCTTTCTTT.